The present T cell receptor (beta chain) was sequenced within a study of shared clonotypes between healthy human individuals. Deep-level assay runs were performed. Using immunoSEQ multiplex PCR, the repertoire was profiled, and TCRdb retains in-frame clones only, with some absent. Among some 2,100,000 clones listed, around 93% were seen once. The study's findings and limits: Memory subsets had estimated richness that was generally smaller than that of naive subsets.

CDR1 is SGDLS, CDR2 YYNGEE, per germline. The CDR3 consists of 16 residues. V lost 0 bases to trimming and J lost 2 bases; unmatched junction nucleotides: 3. About this clone: The antigen remains undetermined.

Positive CCR7 selection of CD45RO-negative cells yielded the naive CD8 cells, and terminally differentiated effector memory CD45RA+ cells were excluded. Input material: naive CD8+ T cells from PBMCs. The origin of this receptor is a man in his late teens or twenties in good health. Some clones in this sample may be carry-over from other donors' samples. V is TRBV9 and J is TRBJ2-3, with 10 bases fitting TRBD1. In nucleotides, the CDR3 is TGTGCCAGCAGCGTAGGTGGACAGGGGGTCACAGATACGCAGTATTTT. Protein sequence: CASSVGGQGVTDTQYF.